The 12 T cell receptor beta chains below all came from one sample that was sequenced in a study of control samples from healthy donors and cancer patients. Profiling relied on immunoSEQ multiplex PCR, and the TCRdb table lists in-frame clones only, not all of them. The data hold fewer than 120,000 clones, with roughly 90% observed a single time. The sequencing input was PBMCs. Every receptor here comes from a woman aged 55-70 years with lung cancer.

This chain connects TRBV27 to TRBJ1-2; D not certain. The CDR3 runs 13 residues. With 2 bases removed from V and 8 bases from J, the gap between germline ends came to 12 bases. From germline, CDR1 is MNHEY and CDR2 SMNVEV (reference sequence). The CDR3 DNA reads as TGTGCCAGCAGTTTACGGCTAATGGAGGGCTACACCTTC. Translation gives CASSLRLMEGYTF.

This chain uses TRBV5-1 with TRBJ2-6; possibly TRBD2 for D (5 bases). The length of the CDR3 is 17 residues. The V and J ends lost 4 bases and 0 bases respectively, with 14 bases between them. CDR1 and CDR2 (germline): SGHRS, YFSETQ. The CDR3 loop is CASSITLAISGANVLTF. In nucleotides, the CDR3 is TGCGCCAGCAGCATCACCCTAGCCATCTCTGGGGCCAACGTCCTGACTTTC.

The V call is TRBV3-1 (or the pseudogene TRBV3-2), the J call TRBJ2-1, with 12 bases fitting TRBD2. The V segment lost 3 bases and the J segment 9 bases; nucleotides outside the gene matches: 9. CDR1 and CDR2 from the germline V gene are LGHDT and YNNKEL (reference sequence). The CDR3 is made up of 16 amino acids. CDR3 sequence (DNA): TGTGCCAGCAGCCAGCTGGGACTAGCGGGCCGGAGTGAGCAGTTCTTC. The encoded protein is CASSQLGLAGRSEQFF.

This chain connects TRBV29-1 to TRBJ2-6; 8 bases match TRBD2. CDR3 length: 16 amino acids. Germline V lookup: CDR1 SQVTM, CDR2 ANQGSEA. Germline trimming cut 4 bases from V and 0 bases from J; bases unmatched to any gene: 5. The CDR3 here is CSVGTSTYSGANVLTF. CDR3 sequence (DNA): TGCAGCGTTGGGACTAGCACTTACTCTGGGGCCAACGTCCTGACTTTC.

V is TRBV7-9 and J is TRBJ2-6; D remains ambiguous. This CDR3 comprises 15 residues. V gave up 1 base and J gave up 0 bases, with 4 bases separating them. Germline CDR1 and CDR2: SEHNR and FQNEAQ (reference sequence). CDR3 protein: CASSLGLSGANVLTF. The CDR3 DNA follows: TGTGCCAGCAGCTTAGGCCTCTCTGGGGCCAACGTCCTGACTTTC.

The CDR3 loop is CAWNQGAAGNTIYF. CDR3 nucleotide sequence: TGTGCCTGGAATCAGGGGGCGGCTGGAAACACCATATATTTT. The chain recombines TRBV30 with TRBJ1-3, with 8 bases aligning to TRBD1. CDR3 length: 14 residues. The junction had 4 bases not matched to a gene; V was cut back by 4 bases and J by 2 bases. Germline assignment: CDR1 GTSNPN and CDR2 SVGIG (reference sequence). The full variable domain, its missing parts supplied by reference TRBV30 and TRBJ1-3, is SQTIHQWPATLVQPVGSPLSLECTVEGTSNPNLYWYRQAAGRGLQLLFYSVGIGQISSEVPQNLSASRPQDRQFILSSKKLLLSDSGFYLCAWNQGAAGNTIYFGEGSWLTVV.

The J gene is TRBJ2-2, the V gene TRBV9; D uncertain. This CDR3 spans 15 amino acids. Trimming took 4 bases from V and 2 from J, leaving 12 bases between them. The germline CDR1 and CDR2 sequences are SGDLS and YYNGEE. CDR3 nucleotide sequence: TGTGCCAGCAGCCCCCGAAATTCCAACACCGGGGAGCTGTTTTTT. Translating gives CASSPRNSNTGELFF.

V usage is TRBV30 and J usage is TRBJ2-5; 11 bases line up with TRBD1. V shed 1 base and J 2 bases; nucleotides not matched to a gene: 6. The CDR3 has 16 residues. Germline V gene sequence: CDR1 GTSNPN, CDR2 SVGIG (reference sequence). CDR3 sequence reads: CAWSDSDRGLQETQYF. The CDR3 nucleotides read TGTGCCTGGAGTGATTCGGACAGGGGGCTTCAAGAGACCCAGTACTTC.

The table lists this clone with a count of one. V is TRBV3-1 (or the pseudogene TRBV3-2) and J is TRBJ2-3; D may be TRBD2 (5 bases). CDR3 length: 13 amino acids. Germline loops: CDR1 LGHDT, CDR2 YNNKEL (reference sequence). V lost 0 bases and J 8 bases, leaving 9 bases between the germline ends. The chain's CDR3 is CASSQEGGGTQYF. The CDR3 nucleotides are TGTGCCAGCAGCCAAGAAGGCGGAGGTACGCAGTATTTT.

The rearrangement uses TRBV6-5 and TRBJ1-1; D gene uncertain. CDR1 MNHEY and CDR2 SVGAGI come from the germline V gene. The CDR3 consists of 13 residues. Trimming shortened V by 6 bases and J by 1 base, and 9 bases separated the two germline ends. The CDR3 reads CASRDLWNTEAFF. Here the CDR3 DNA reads TGTGCCAGCAGAGACCTCTGGAACACTGAAGCTTTCTTT.

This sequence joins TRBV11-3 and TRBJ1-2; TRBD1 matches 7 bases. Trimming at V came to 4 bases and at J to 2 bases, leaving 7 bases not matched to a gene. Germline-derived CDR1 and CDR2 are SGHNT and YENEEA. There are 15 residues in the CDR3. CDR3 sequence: CASSSTGTVNYGYTF. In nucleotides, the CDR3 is TGTGCCAGCAGCTCAACCGGGACAGTCAACTATGGCTACACCTTC.

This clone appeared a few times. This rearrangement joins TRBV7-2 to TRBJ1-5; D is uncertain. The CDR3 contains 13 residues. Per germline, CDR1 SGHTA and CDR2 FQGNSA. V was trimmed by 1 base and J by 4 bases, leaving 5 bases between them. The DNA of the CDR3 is TGTGCCAGCAGCTTAGAGTGGAATCAGCCCCAGCATTTT. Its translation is CASSLEWNQPQHF. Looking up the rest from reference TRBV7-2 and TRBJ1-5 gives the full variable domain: GAGVSQSPSNKVTEKGKDVELRCDPISGHTALYWYRQSLGQGLEFLIYFQGNSAPDKSGLPSDRFSAERTGGSVSTLTIQRTQQEDSAVYLCASSLEWNQPQHFGDGTRLSIL.